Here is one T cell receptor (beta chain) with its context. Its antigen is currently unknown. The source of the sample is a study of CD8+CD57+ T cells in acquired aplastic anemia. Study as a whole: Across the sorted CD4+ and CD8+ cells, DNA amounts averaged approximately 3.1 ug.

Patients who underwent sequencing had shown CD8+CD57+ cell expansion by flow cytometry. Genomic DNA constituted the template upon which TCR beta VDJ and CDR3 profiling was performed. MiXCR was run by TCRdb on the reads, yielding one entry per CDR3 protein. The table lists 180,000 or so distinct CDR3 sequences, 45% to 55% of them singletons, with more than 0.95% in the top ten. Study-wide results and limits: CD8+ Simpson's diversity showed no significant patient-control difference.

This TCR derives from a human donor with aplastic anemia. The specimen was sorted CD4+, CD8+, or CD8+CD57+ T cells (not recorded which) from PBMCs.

The DNA for the CDR3 is TGTGCCATCAGTGAGCCCTCGCGGGACAGGGTAGCTGAAGCTTTCTTT. Amino acids: CAISEPSRDRVAEAFF. The J gene is TRBJ1-1, the V gene TRBV10-3; 9 bases line up with TRBD1. Germline V gene lookup returns CDR1 ENHRY and CDR2 SYGVKD. Germline trimming cut 2 bases from V and 6 bases from J; bases unmatched to any gene: 10. The CDR3 covers 16 residues.